A selection of T cell receptor beta chains follows, all from one sample in a study of vaccination and CD4 T cells after COVID-19. From the PCR reads, TCRdb called clonotypes with MiXCR, one entry per CDR3 protein. The data show some 18,000 distinct CDR3 sequences, around two thirds seen once. The sequenced sample was CD4+ T cells from blood, obtained before SARS-CoV-2 vaccination. These receptors were collected from a human donor who had recovered from COVID-19. The CDR3 runs from the conserved cysteine through the conserved F or W. A D gene is named only where the DNA matches it firmly. Clone size appears in some rows only: once, few, many, or a class for an expanded clone.

cdr3_nt: TGTGCCAGCAGTGCGGCTAGCGTTTATCAAGAGACCCAGTACTTC
cdr3_aa: CASSAASVYQETQYF
j_call: TRBJ2-5
v_call: TRBV2
d_call: NA
clone_size: NA

cdr3_nt: TGTGCCAGCAGCCAAGATTTAGGATTCGATGCTTTCTTT
cdr3_aa: CASSQDLGFDAFF
j_call: TRBJ1-1
v_call: TRBV4-2
d_call: NA
clone_size: few

cdr3_nt: TGTGCCAGCAGTCAGACAGGTTCTGGTTACACCTTC
cdr3_aa: CASSQTGSGYTF
j_call: TRBJ1-2
v_call: TRBV28
d_call: NA
clone_size: NA

cdr3_nt: TGTGCCAGCAGCCCGCAGCAGGGATATGGGCCCCAGCATTTT
cdr3_aa: CASSPQQGYGPQHF
j_call: TRBJ1-5
v_call: TRBV7-6
d_call: NA
clone_size: NA

cdr3_nt: TGTGCCACCAAATTACAGGGCTCCTGCACAGATACGCAGTATTTT
cdr3_aa: CATKLQGSCTDTQYF
j_call: TRBJ2-3
v_call: TRBV24-1
d_call: NA
clone_size: NA

cdr3_nt: TGTGCCAGCAGTTACTGGACAGTTGAAGAAGCTTTCTTT
cdr3_aa: CASSYWTVEEAFF
j_call: TRBJ1-1
v_call: TRBV6-2/TRBV6-3
d_call: NA
clone_size: few

cdr3_nt: TGCAGTGCTAGAGATTGGGCGGGAACCTACGAGCAGTACTTC
cdr3_aa: CSARDWAGTYEQYF
j_call: TRBJ2-7
v_call: TRBV20-1
d_call: NA
clone_size: NA

cdr3_nt: TGTGCCACCAGCAGAGCCGACCACGCCCCCGCGACCCAGTACTTC
cdr3_aa: CATSRADHAPATQYF
j_call: TRBJ2-5
v_call: TRBV15
d_call: NA
clone_size: few

cdr3_nt: TGCAGGTGTTCAGCACTTCGCACAGATACGCAGTATTTT
cdr3_aa: CRCSALRTDTQYF
j_call: TRBJ2-3
v_call: TRBV20-1
d_call: NA
clone_size: NA

cdr3_nt: TGTGCCAGCAGCTTCCAAACGAATGACGCGATCCAAGAGACCCAGTACTTC
cdr3_aa: CASSFQTNDAIQETQYF
j_call: TRBJ2-5
v_call: TRBV7-2
d_call: NA
clone_size: few

cdr3_nt: TGCAGTTTACGCGGCTACACCTTC
cdr3_aa: CSLRGYTF
j_call: TRBJ1-2
v_call: TRBV20-1
d_call: NA
clone_size: NA

cdr3_nt: TGCAGTGCTAGTCTCGTCAGGGGCTATGGCTACACCTTC
cdr3_aa: CSASLVRGYGYTF
j_call: TRBJ1-2
v_call: TRBV20-1
d_call: NA
clone_size: NA

cdr3_nt: TGTGCCAGCAATCTAGCGACGGAGCTGTTTTTT
cdr3_aa: CASNLATELFF
j_call: TRBJ2-2
v_call: TRBV2
d_call: NA
clone_size: NA

cdr3_nt: TGTGCCACCAGTGATTTGGGGACCTACGAGCAGTACTTC
cdr3_aa: CATSDLGTYEQYF
j_call: TRBJ2-7
v_call: TRBV24-1
d_call: NA
clone_size: few

cdr3_nt: TGCAGTGCTAGCAACACCAATCAGCCCCAGCATTTT
cdr3_aa: CSASNTNQPQHF
j_call: TRBJ1-5
v_call: TRBV20-1
d_call: NA
clone_size: NA

cdr3_nt: TGTGCCAGTAGCCGGGACTATAGCACAGATACGCAGTATTTT
cdr3_aa: CASSRDYSTDTQYF
j_call: TRBJ2-3
v_call: TRBV19
d_call: TRBD2
clone_size: few

cdr3_nt: TGTGCCAGCGGGGGACAGAACACAGATACGCAGTATTTT
cdr3_aa: CASGGQNTDTQYF
j_call: TRBJ2-3
v_call: TRBV6-1
d_call: TRBD1
clone_size: few

cdr3_nt: TGTGCCAGCAGTGGGACGGTCCGAAGGGACGAGCAGTACTTC
cdr3_aa: CASSGTVRRDEQYF
j_call: TRBJ2-7
v_call: TRBV6-4
d_call: NA
clone_size: NA

cdr3_nt: TGTGCCAGCAGTGAACCAACAGGGGTCGAGACCCAGTACTTC
cdr3_aa: CASSEPTGVETQYF
j_call: TRBJ2-5
v_call: TRBV25-1
d_call: TRBD1
clone_size: NA

cdr3_nt: TGCAGTGCTAGAGCTAGCGGGAACACCGGGGAGCTGTTTTTT
cdr3_aa: CSARASGNTGELFF
j_call: TRBJ2-2
v_call: TRBV20-1
d_call: TRBD2
clone_size: NA

cdr3_nt: TGTGCCAGCAGTTCCAAGGGACTAGCGGGAGATAATGAGCAGTTCTTC
cdr3_aa: CASSSKGLAGDNEQFF
j_call: TRBJ2-1
v_call: TRBV6-5
d_call: TRBD2
clone_size: NA

cdr3_nt: TGTGCCAGCAGCCTAAGCAGGGCTTCGCAGTACTTC
cdr3_aa: CASSLSRASQYF
j_call: TRBJ2-7
v_call: TRBV7-2
d_call: NA
clone_size: NA

cdr3_nt: TGTGCCACCAGCAGAGTGGGTTCTAATGAAAAACTGTTTTTT
cdr3_aa: CATSRVGSNEKLFF
j_call: TRBJ1-4
v_call: TRBV15
d_call: NA
clone_size: once

cdr3_nt: TGTGCCAGCAGTGACCGGACTGATTGGAACACTGAAGCTTTCTTT
cdr3_aa: CASSDRTDWNTEAFF
j_call: TRBJ1-1
v_call: TRBV6-1
d_call: NA
clone_size: NA

cdr3_nt: TGCAGTGCTAGACCAGCCCCCGGGTCGAACACTGAAGCTTTCTTT
cdr3_aa: CSARPAPGSNTEAFF
j_call: TRBJ1-1
v_call: TRBV20-1
d_call: NA
clone_size: few

cdr3_nt: TGCAGTGCTAGAGATCTGGGCAGGGCCTACGAGCAGTACTTC
cdr3_aa: CSARDLGRAYEQYF
j_call: TRBJ2-7
v_call: TRBV20-1
d_call: NA
clone_size: NA

cdr3_nt: TGTGCAAGTCGCTTATATAAGCGGGCGTACAATGAGCAGTTCTTC
cdr3_aa: CASRLYKRAYNEQFF
j_call: TRBJ2-1
v_call: TRBV12-2
d_call: NA
clone_size: NA

cdr3_nt: TGTGCCAGCAGTCCACAGGGGGCCGGCTATGGCTACACCTTC
cdr3_aa: CASSPQGAGYGYTF
j_call: TRBJ1-2
v_call: TRBV6-1
d_call: TRBD1
clone_size: NA

cdr3_nt: TGTGCCAGCAGTTCCCCCGGGACAGAGAATTCACCCCTCCACTTT
cdr3_aa: CASSSPGTENSPLHF
j_call: TRBJ1-6
v_call: TRBV28
d_call: TRBD1
clone_size: NA

cdr3_nt: TGTGCCAGCAGTTGGGGTTCGGTCAGGTCTACACCCCTCCACTTT
cdr3_aa: CASSWGSVRSTPLHF
j_call: TRBJ1-6
v_call: TRBV6-5
d_call: NA
clone_size: NA

cdr3_nt: TGTGCCAGTAGTGTGACAGGCTCAGCTGCTGGCTACACCTTC
cdr3_aa: CASSVTGSAAGYTF
j_call: TRBJ1-2
v_call: TRBV19
d_call: NA
clone_size: NA

cdr3_nt: TGCAGTGCTAGAGCCTACTACTCTGGAAACACCATATATTTT
cdr3_aa: CSARAYYSGNTIYF
j_call: TRBJ1-3
v_call: TRBV20-1
d_call: NA
clone_size: few

cdr3_nt: TGTGCCAGCCAGCTTGGTCCAGATTCACCCCTCCACTTT
cdr3_aa: CASQLGPDSPLHF
j_call: TRBJ1-6
v_call: TRBV7-3
d_call: NA
clone_size: few

cdr3_nt: TGCAGTGCTAGAGGGGCTCTAGCCGGGGAGCTGTTTTTT
cdr3_aa: CSARGALAGELFF
j_call: TRBJ2-2
v_call: TRBV20-1
d_call: NA
clone_size: few

cdr3_nt: TGCAGTGCCCCAGGTCGTCGAGCGGGCAACCAAGAGACCCAGTACTTC
cdr3_aa: CSAPGRRAGNQETQYF
j_call: TRBJ2-5
v_call: TRBV20-1
d_call: NA
clone_size: NA